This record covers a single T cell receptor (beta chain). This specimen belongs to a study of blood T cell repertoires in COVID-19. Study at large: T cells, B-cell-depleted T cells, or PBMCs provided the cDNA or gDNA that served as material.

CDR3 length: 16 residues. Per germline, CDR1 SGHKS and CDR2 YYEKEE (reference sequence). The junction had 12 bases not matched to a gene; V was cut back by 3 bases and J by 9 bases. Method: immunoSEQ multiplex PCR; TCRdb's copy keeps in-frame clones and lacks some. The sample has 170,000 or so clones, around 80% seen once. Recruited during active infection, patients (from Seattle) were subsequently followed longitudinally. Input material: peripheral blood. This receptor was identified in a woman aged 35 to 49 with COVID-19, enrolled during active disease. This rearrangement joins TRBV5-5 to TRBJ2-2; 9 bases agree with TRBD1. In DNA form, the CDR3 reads TGTGCCAGCAGCTGGGGGGGACAGGGTACGGCACGGGAGCTGTTTTTT. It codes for CASSWGGQGTARELFF.